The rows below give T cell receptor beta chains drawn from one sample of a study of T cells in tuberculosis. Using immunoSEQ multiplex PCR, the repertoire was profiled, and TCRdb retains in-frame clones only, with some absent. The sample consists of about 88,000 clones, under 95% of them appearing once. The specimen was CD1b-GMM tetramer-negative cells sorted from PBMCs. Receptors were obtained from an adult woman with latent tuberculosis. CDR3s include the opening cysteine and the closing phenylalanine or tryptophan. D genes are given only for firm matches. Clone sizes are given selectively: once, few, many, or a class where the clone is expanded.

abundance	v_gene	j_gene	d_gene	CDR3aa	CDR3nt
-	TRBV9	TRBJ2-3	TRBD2	CASSVGAGGPVDTQYF	TGTGCCAGCAGCGTAGGAGCGGGGGGGCCGGTAGATACGCAGTATTTT
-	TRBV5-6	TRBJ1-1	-	CASSLVGQPEDTEAFF	TGTGCCAGCAGCTTGGTTGGCCAACCCGAGGACACTGAAGCTTTCTTT
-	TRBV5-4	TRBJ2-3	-	CASSLGDSPLLSTDTQYF	TGTGCCAGCAGCTTGGGGGACTCGCCCTTGCTTAGCACAGATACGCAGTATTTT
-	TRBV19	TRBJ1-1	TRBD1	CASSNGQGQAAKAFF	TGTGCCAGTAGTAACGGACAGGGGCAGGCCGCAAAGGCTTTCTTT
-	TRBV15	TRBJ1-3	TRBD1	CATSRAPGQGSSGNTIYF	TGTGCCACCAGCAGAGCCCCGGGACAGGGCTCCTCTGGAAACACCATATATTTT
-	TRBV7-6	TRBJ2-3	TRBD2	CASSSVAGRVTDTQYF	TGTGCCAGCAGCTCCGTAGCGGGGCGGGTCACAGATACGCAGTATTTT
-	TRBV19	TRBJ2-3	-	CASSIEGPGGDTQYF	TGTGCCAGTAGTATAGAAGGGCCCGGGGGAGATACGCAGTATTTT
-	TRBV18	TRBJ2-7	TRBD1	CASSPKAGTAPYEQYF	TGTGCCAGCTCACCGAAAGCCGGGACAGCTCCCTACGAGCAGTACTTC
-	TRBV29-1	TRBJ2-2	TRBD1	CSARGQGMNTGELFF	TGCAGCGCGCGGGGACAGGGCATGAACACCGGGGAGCTGTTTTTT
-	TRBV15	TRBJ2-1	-	CATSRSLNEQFF	TGTGCCACCAGCAGGTCCCTCAATGAGCAGTTCTTC
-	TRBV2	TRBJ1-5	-	CASPRTARNQPQHF	TGTGCCAGCCCCAGGACAGCGAGGAATCAGCCCCAGCATTTT
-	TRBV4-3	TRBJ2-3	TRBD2	CASSQDPVVSGGFGLDTQYF	TGCGCCAGCAGCCAAGATCCAGTAGTCTCGGGGGGGTTCGGCTTAGATACGCAGTATTTT
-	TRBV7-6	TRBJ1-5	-	CASSLSHGQPQHF	TGTGCCAGCAGCTTAAGTCACGGGCAGCCCCAGCATTTT
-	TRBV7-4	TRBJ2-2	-	CASTTNPNTGELFF	TGTGCCAGCACCACAAATCCAAACACCGGGGAGCTGTTTTTT
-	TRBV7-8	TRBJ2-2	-	CASSSFASGVANTGELFF	TGTGCCAGCAGCTCCTTCGCGTCAGGGGTTGCGAACACCGGGGAGCTGTTTTTT
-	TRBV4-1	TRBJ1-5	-	CASSQGGWGHSNQPQHF	TGCGCCAGCAGCCAAGGGGGGTGGGGGCATAGCAATCAGCCCCAGCATTTT
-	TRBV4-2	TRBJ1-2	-	CASSQDGALNYGYTF	TGTGCCAGCAGCCAAGATGGGGCGCTCAACTATGGCTACACCTTC
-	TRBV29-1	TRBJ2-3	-	CSVADRPTDTQYF	TGCAGCGTCGCGGATCGACCGACAGATACGCAGTATTTT
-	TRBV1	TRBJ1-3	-	CTSSTRGWPGGENTIYF	TGCACCAGCAGTACCAGGGGGTGGCCAGGGGGAGAAAACACCATATATTTT
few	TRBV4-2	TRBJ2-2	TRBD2	CASSQDHGGTGELFF	TGTGCCAGCAGCCAAGATCACGGGGGGACCGGGGAGCTGTTTTTT
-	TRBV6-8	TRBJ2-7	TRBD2	CASGEGRYEQYF	TGTGCCAGCGGGGAGGGCCGCTACGAGCAGTACTTC
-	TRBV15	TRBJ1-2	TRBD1	CATSRDRAGGRGYTF	TGTGCCACCAGCAGAGATCGTGCAGGGGGCCGTGGCTACACCTTC
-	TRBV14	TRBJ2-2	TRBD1	CASSPGQGTPTGELFF	TGTGCCAGCAGCCCTGGACAGGGGACTCCCACCGGGGAGCTGTTTTTT
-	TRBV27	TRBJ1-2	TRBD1	CASSAGQGFGYGYTF	TGTGCCAGCAGTGCGGGACAGGGCTTCGGCTATGGCTACACCTTC
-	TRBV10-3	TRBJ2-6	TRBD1	CAISPGQGQSSGANVLTF	TGTGCCATCAGCCCGGGACAGGGCCAATCCTCTGGGGCCAACGTCCTGACTTTC
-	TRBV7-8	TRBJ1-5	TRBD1	CASSRDRVNQPQHF	TGTGCCAGCAGCCGGGACAGGGTTAATCAGCCCCAGCATTTT
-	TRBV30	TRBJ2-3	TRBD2	CAWSAGGLDTQYF	TGTGCCTGGAGCGCGGGGGGGCTGGATACGCAGTATTTT
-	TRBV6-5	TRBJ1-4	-	CASSSYILSGNEKLFF	TGTGCCAGCAGTTCATACATCCTGTCGGGTAATGAAAAACTGTTTTTT
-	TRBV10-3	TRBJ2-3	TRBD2	CAISVTSGGTTDTQYF	TGTGCCATCAGTGTTACTAGCGGGGGAACCACAGATACGCAGTATTTT
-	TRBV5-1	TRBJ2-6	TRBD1	CASSLVTGTGANVLTF	TGCGCCAGCAGCTTGGTGACAGGGACCGGGGCCAACGTCCTGACTTTC
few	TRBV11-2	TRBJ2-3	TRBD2	CASSSASAGGYHTQYF	TGTGCCAGCAGCTCAGCCTCGGCGGGGGGGTATCATACGCAGTATTTT
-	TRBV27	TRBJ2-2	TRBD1	CASSLSGTVARWTGELFF	TGTGCCAGCAGTTTATCCGGGACAGTAGCACGGTGGACCGGGGAGCTGTTTTTT
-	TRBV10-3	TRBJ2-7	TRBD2	CATWERGRTSGGNEQYF	TGTGCCACCTGGGAGAGGGGAAGGACTAGCGGGGGGAACGAGCAGTACTTC
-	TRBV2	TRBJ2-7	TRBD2	CASTESPSGLTSSYEQYF	TGTGCCAGCACGGAGTCCCCTAGCGGCCTTACGAGCTCCTACGAGCAGTACTTC
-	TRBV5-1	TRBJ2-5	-	CASSLEPQGRTQYF	TGCGCCAGCAGCTTGGAGCCCCAGGGTAGGACCCAGTACTTC
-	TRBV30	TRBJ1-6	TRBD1	CAWSQGAIPALHF	TGTGCCTGGAGTCAGGGGGCGATCCCAGCCCTCCACTTT
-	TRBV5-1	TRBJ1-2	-	CASSGDIYYGYTF	TGCGCCAGCAGCGGGGACATCTACTATGGCTACACCTTC